These 25 T cell receptor beta chains were sequenced from one sample in a study of cytomegalovirus exposure and HLA in healthy donors. The PCR employed 60 Vbeta primers together with 13 Jbeta primers. Assay used: immunoSEQ multiplex PCR; TCRdb lists only in-frame clones, some missing. This table has about 69,000 clones, roughly 70% appearing once. Sequencing was done on a sample of PBMCs. Receptors were obtained from a woman in her thirties in good health and CMV-seronegative.

This chain joins TRBV6-6 and TRBJ1-5; the D gene is possibly TRBD1 (5 bases). Germline assignment: CDR1 MNHNY and CDR2 SVGAGI (reference sequence). V lost 0 bases and J 9 bases, leaving 15 bases between the germline ends. CDR3 length: 15 amino acids. The CDR3 coding sequence is TGTGCCAGCAGTTACTCGGGGCAGGGAGGGGCGCCCCAGCATTTT. Protein sequence: CASSYSGQGGAPQHF.

Only a few counts were recorded for this clone. The chain is built from TRBV7-9 and TRBJ1-1; D is undetermined. Trimming left V 2 bases short and J 0 bases short, with 4 bases between. The CDR3 has 13 amino acids. Germline V gives CDR1 SEHNR, CDR2 FQNEAQ (reference sequence). This chain's CDR3 is CASSLSLNTEAFF. DNA of the CDR3: TGTGCCAGCAGCTTATCATTGAACACTGAAGCTTTCTTT.

This clone has only one observation. The chain joins TRBV5-1 to TRBJ2-5; 7 bases are a match to TRBD2. V shed 6 bases, J shed 4 bases, and the junction held 12 bases outside the gene matches. This CDR3 spans 15 amino acids. CDR1 is SGHRS and CDR2 is YFSETQ in the germline V gene. In nucleotides, the CDR3 is TGCGCCAGCAACGGGATGGCGGGGAGGGGAGAGACCCAGTACTTC. It is translated as CASNGMAGRGETQYF.

The V and J genes are TRBV2 and TRBJ2-1; TRBD2 matches at 10 bases. This CDR3 region has 19 residues. The germline gives CDR1 SNHLY, CDR2 FYNNEI. V shed 5 bases, J shed 3 bases, and the junction held 16 bases outside the gene matches. This CDR3 reads CASSPRASGGQNFYNEQFF. The DNA of the CDR3 is TGTGCCAGCAGTCCCCGGGCTAGCGGGGGCCAAAACTTCTACAATGAGCAGTTCTTC.

This sequence joins TRBV7-2 and TRBJ1-4, with 10 positions matching TRBD1. Per germline, CDR1 SGHTA and CDR2 FQGNSA. The CDR3 is made up of 15 amino acids. V shed 5 bases and J 7 bases; nucleotides not matched to a gene: 7. As DNA, the CDR3 is TGTGCCAGCAGCATCCGACAGGGGGCGGGTGAAAAACTGTTTTTT. Protein: CASSIRQGAGEKLFF.

The chain links TRBV10-1 to TRBJ2-2; D not certain. Germline-derived CDR1 and CDR2 are WNHNN and SYGVQD (reference sequence). Trimming pared 8 bases from V and 0 bases from J, leaving 13 bases between. This CDR3 has 15 amino acids. The CDR3 region has the DNA TGCGCCAGCGCCGCAGGCAACGCGAACACCGGGGAGCTGTTTTTT. This translates into CASAAGNANTGELFF.

This clone was seen a single time. J is TRBJ2-1 and V is TRBV29-1; D not resolved. V was clipped by 4 bases and J by 0 bases, with 7 bases between them. The CDR3 loop spans 13 amino acids. Germline V lookup: CDR1 SQVTM, CDR2 ANQGSEA. The CDR3 reads CSVGSVSYNEQFF. The CDR3 coding sequence is TGCAGCGTTGGTTCGGTCTCCTACAATGAGCAGTTCTTC.

This clone was counted only a few times. The V call is TRBV5-6, the J call TRBJ2-5; 8 bases align to TRBD2. Trimming cost V 3 bases and J 5 bases; bases outside gene matches: 12. This CDR3 has 16 amino acids. The germline V gene has CDR1 SGHDT and CDR2 YYEEEE. CDR3 in DNA: TGTGCCAGCAGCTGGGGTAGCGGGGTGTCACAGGAGACCCAGTACTTC. As protein: CASSWGSGVSQETQYF.

The CDR3 sequence is CASSSQWTGVGYTF. The CDR3 coding sequence is TGTGCCAGCAGCTCGCAGTGGACAGGGGTGGGCTACACCTTC. The J gene is TRBJ1-2, the V gene TRBV5-4; TRBD1 matches 9 bases. The germline gives CDR1 SGHNT, CDR2 YYREEE (reference sequence). The CDR3 contains 14 residues. With 3 bases clipped from V and 8 bases from J, the junction kept 8 bases outside the gene matches. Combining the CDR3 with reference TRBV5-4 and TRBJ1-2 gives the whole variable domain ETGVTQSPTHLIKTRGQQVTLRCSSQSGHNTVSWYQQALGQGPQFIFQYYREEENGRGNFPPRFSGLQFPNYSSELNVNALELDDSALYLCASSSQWTGVGYTFGSGTRLTVV.

The chain's CDR3 is CASSLTPADGELFF. In nucleotides, the CDR3 is TGTGCCAGCAGCCTTACGCCGGCGGACGGGGAGCTGTTTTTT. The chain carries TRBV6-1 and TRBJ2-2; no clear D gene. This CDR3 has 14 amino acids. CDR1 is MNHNS, CDR2 SASEGT, per germline. V was trimmed by 6 bases and J by 7 bases, leaving 15 bases between them.

The chain couples TRBV28 to TRBJ1-4, with 9 positions matching TRBD1. The CDR3 spans 15 residues. Unmatched junction bases numbered 9, after V lost 5 bases and J lost 8 bases. The V gene's germline CDR1 is MDHEN and CDR2 SYDVKM. CDR3 DNA: TGTGCCAGCAGTCCGGCGACAGGGGGGGGAGAAAAACTGTTTTTT. Translating gives CASSPATGGGEKLFF. Using reference TRBV28 and TRBJ1-4 for the parts outside the CDR3, the full variable domain is DVKVTQSSRYLVKRTGEKVFLECVQDMDHENMFWYRQDPGLGLRLIYFSYDVKMKEKGDIPEGYSVSREKKERFSLILESASTNQTSMYLCASSPATGGGEKLFFGSGTQLSVL.

This clone was observed a few times. This chain links TRBV6-1 with TRBJ1-1; 7 nucleotides match TRBD1. The CDR3 consists of 14 residues. V lost 4 bases, J lost 4 bases, and 6 bases stayed unmatched. Per germline, CDR1 MNHNS and CDR2 SASEGT. Here the CDR3 reads CASSVTGPGTEAFF. The DNA for the CDR3 is TGTGCCAGCAGTGTGACAGGGCCGGGCACTGAAGCTTTCTTT.

This chain joins TRBV29-1 and TRBJ2-7, with 9 bases aligning to TRBD1. J was trimmed by 4 bases and V by 2 bases; bases with no gene match: 9. Germline loops: CDR1 SQVTM, CDR2 ANQGSEA. The CDR3 totals 15 residues. CDR3 sequence: CSVELSPGQGYEQYF. CDR3 DNA sequence: TGCAGCGTTGAACTATCTCCGGGACAGGGTTACGAGCAGTACTTC.

V gene TRBV25-1 combines with J gene TRBJ2-5; 10 positions match TRBD2. The CDR3 loop spans 15 amino acids. Germline V gives CDR1 MGHDK, CDR2 SYGVNS. V dropped 1 base and J dropped 3; count of bases not matched to a gene: 2. The DNA for the CDR3 is TGTGCCAGCAGTGAATTGCTAGCGGGGGAAGAGACCCAGTACTTC. Protein product: CASSELLAGEETQYF.

The chain links TRBV27 to TRBJ2-7, with 9 nucleotides matching TRBD2. Germline CDR1 reads MNHEY; CDR2 reads SMNVEV (reference sequence). The CDR3 sequence is 17 residues long. After removal of 3 bases from V and 3 bases from J, the junction contained 12 bases not matched to a gene. The CDR3 DNA sequence: TGTGCCAGCAGTTTCCGGACTAGCGCCCTAGGGGACTACGAGCAGTACTTC. The encoded protein is CASSFRTSALGDYEQYF.

This chain connects TRBV7-9 to TRBJ2-2, with D perhaps matching TRBD2 (5 bases). This CDR3 comprises 15 residues. CDR1 and CDR2 from the germline V gene are SEHNR and FQNEAQ (reference sequence). Between the trimmed V and J ends, which lost 5 bases and 1 base, there was a span of 11 bases. The CDR3: CASSRDRGNTGELFF. CDR3 bases: TGTGCCAGCAGCCGCGATCGGGGGAACACCGGGGAGCTGTTTTTT.

The rearrangement links TRBV5-6 to TRBJ2-1; a weak D match, TRBD1 (6 bases). The germline gives CDR1 SGHDT, CDR2 YYEEEE. With 3 bases removed from V and 0 bases from J, the gap between germline ends came to 13 bases. This CDR3 region has 16 residues. The CDR3, as DNA: TGTGCCAGCAGCTCCAACAGGGAGAGCTCCTACAATGAGCAGTTCTTC. Amino acid sequence: CASSSNRESSYNEQFF.

The chain uses TRBV6-4 and TRBJ2-7, with a weak D call TRBD2 (7 bases). This CDR3 comprises 14 residues. V was shortened by 6 bases and J by 7 bases, with 19 bases between the two germline ends. CDR1 is MRHNA, CDR2 SNTAGT, per germline. The CDR3 region is CASSRGLAVREQYF. The CDR3 bases are TGTGCCAGCAGCCGGGGGCTAGCGGTGAGGGAGCAGTACTTC.

The chain couples TRBV6-1 to TRBJ1-1; D may be TRBD1 (5 bases). Germline lookup yields CDR1 MNHNS and CDR2 SASEGT. This CDR3 contains 14 residues. Trimming cost V 1 base and J 4 bases, with 10 bases left between them. The CDR3 DNA is TGTGCCAGCAGTGAAGGGAGCAGGGCCACTGAAGCTTTCTTT. Residues: CASSEGSRATEAFF.

V usage is TRBV30 and J usage is TRBJ2-7; 8 bases map to TRBD2. This CDR3 is built from 13 residues. CDR1 and CDR2 (germline): GTSNPN, SVGIG (reference sequence). The V and J ends lost 8 bases and 3 bases, in that order; junction bases with no gene match: 9. CDR3 coding DNA: TGTGCCCGGGGGGGAGGGGATGGCTACGAGCAGTACTTC. Amino acid sequence: CARGGGDGYEQYF.

The chain joins TRBV7-9 to TRBJ1-4; 8 nucleotides match TRBD1. The germline gives CDR1 SEHNR, CDR2 FQNEAQ (reference sequence). V lost 5 bases to trimming and J lost 7 bases; unmatched junction nucleotides: 9. This CDR3 has 15 amino acids. The CDR3 coding sequence is TGTGCCAGCAGCCTTCAGGGGGCGTTGGGTGAAAAACTGTTTTTT. Protein product: CASSLQGALGEKLFF.

The V call is TRBV6-4, the J call TRBJ1-6; D unresolved. V was trimmed by 6 bases and J by 10 bases, leaving 13 bases between them. CDR1 is MRHNA, CDR2 SNTAGT, per germline. This CDR3 comprises 13 residues. The CDR3 spells CASSPTAPSPLHF. In nucleotides, the CDR3 is TGTGCCAGCAGCCCCACCGCGCCATCACCCCTCCACTTT.

This clone showed up just a few times. The chain joins TRBV6-1 to TRBJ2-5, with D possibly matching TRBD1 (6 bases). The end of the DNA fits TRBJ2-7 better, so the J call may be wrong. From germline, CDR1 is MNHNS and CDR2 SASEGT. The length of the CDR3 is 15 residues. This chain's CDR3 is CASRALGASSYEQYF. CDR3 DNA sequence: TGTGCCAGCAGGGCCTTGGGGGCGAGCTCCTACGAGCAGTACTTC.

The chain recombines TRBV4-3 with TRBJ2-1, with 8 nucleotides matching TRBD2. Looked up from germline, CDR1 is LGHNA and CDR2 is YSLEER. There are 17 residues in the CDR3. V lost 4 bases, J lost 2 bases, and 10 bases stayed unmatched. In DNA, the CDR3 is TGCGCCAGCAGCCCCGACCCGCAGCGGGGGACCTACAATGAGCAGTTCTTC. It encodes CASSPDPQRGTYNEQFF.

V and J are TRBV7-9 and TRBJ2-7; a weak D match, TRBD1 (5 bases). This CDR3 has 14 residues. Germline V gene lookup returns CDR1 SEHNR and CDR2 FQNEAQ (reference sequence). Trimming removed 4 bases from V and 3 bases from J, with 13 bases in between. In DNA, the CDR3 is TGTGCCAGCAGCTATCAGACAGCAGACTACGAGCAGTACTTC. Translated, it gives CASSYQTADYEQYF.